These 28 T cell receptor beta chains were sequenced from one sample in a study of blood T cell repertoires in COVID-19. Assay: immunoSEQ multiplex PCR; the TCRdb copy retains only in-frame clones and omits some. The profile shows 200,000 or so clones, 75% to 85% of them singletons. Input material: peripheral blood. The source is a woman aged 80 or over with COVID-19, enrolled during active disease.

This sequence joins TRBV6-1 and TRBJ2-2, with TRBD2 matching 8 bases. From germline, CDR1 is MNHNS and CDR2 SASEGT. This CDR3 comprises 16 residues. V shed 4 bases, J shed 6 bases, and the junction held 10 bases outside the gene matches. CDR3 amino acids: CASSGSSGRGAGELFF. In DNA form, the CDR3 reads TGTGCCAGCAGTGGATCCAGCGGGAGAGGCGCCGGGGAGCTGTTTTTT.

The chain recombines TRBV11-2 with TRBJ1-3, with no clear D. In germline, CDR1 is SGHAT, CDR2 FQNNGV. V shed 5 bases and J shed 4 bases, with 3 bases lying between them. The CDR3 sequence is 11 residues long. The CDR3 region has the DNA TGTGCCAGCAGCGCGGGAAACACCATATATTTT. It codes for CASSAGNTIYF.

This chain links TRBV3-1 (or the pseudogene TRBV3-2) with TRBJ1-5; perhaps TRBD1 as D (6 bases). Germline V gene data show CDR1 as LGHDT and CDR2 as YNNKEL (reference sequence). V was cut by 2 bases and J by 3 bases, with 11 bases left in between. This CDR3 has 15 residues. The CDR3 reads CASSQTGGPNQPQHF. CDR3 DNA: TGTGCCAGCAGCCAAACGGGGGGCCCCAATCAGCCCCAGCATTTT.

This chain connects TRBV7-2 to TRBJ2-2, with D perhaps matching TRBD2 (7 bases). The CDR3 is made up of 17 amino acids. Trimming left V 2 bases short and J 4 bases short, with 17 bases between. Germline V gene lookup returns CDR1 SGHTA and CDR2 FQGNSA. CDR3 coding DNA: TGTGCCAGCAGCTTAACAGGAGGGGGGGCTGGCACCGGGGAGCTGTTTTTT. Residues: CASSLTGGGAGTGELFF.

This chain joins TRBV2 and TRBJ1-6; D possibly corresponds to TRBD1 (6 bases). The germline V gene encodes CDR1 SNHLY and CDR2 FYNNEI. This CDR3 contains 14 residues. Trimming removed 8 bases from V and 0 bases from J, with 8 bases in between. CDR3 loop: CASGQSSYNSPLHF. As DNA, the CDR3 is TGTGCCAGCGGACAGAGCTCCTATAATTCACCCCTCCACTTT.

The chain joins TRBV25-1 to TRBJ2-1, with 14 bases matching TRBD2. The J segment lost 5 bases and the V segment lost 3 bases, leaving 3 bases of the junction unmatched. The CDR3 contains 16 residues. Germline V CDR1 and CDR2: MGHDK, SYGVNS. The DNA of the CDR3 is TGTGCCAGCAGTGACCCGACTAGCGGGGGGGACAATGAGCAGTTCTTC. Its translation is CASSDPTSGGDNEQFF.

This rearrangement joins TRBV5-4 to TRBJ2-3, with D perhaps matching TRBD1 (6 bases). Germline V gives CDR1 SGHNT, CDR2 YYREEE (reference sequence). There are 14 residues in the CDR3. V dropped 4 bases and J dropped 6 bases, with 15 bases sitting between them. In DNA form, the CDR3 reads TGTGCCAGCAGCACCGACAGGAACGCCGATACGCAGTATTTT. Amino acid sequence: CASSTDRNADTQYF.

The chain links TRBV5-1 to TRBJ2-2; D unresolved. This CDR3 is built from 15 residues. Germline values: CDR1 SGHRS, CDR2 YFSETQ. Deletions cut 6 bases from V and 0 bases from J, with 12 bases between. The DNA of the CDR3 is TGCGCCAGCACTCTGAGGAGATCGAACACCGGGGAGCTGTTTTTT. As protein: CASTLRRSNTGELFF.

The J gene is TRBJ2-7, the V gene TRBV2; D might be TRBD2 (5 bases). The V gene's germline CDR1 is SNHLY and CDR2 FYNNEI. The CDR3 covers 12 residues. The ends were cut back, 8 bases at V and 2 bases at J, with 10 bases in the middle. CDR3 loop: CASRDRAYEQYF. For the CDR3, the DNA is TGTGCCAGCCGGGATAGGGCCTACGAGCAGTACTTC.

This clone was seen a handful of times. For the CDR3, the DNA is TGTGCCAGGTGTCCCACAGGGACCTACTATGGCTACACCTTC. It translates to CARCPTGTYYGYTF. The gene calls are TRBV28 and TRBJ1-2, with D maybe TRBD1 (6 bases). CDR3 size: 14 residues. Germline CDR1 MDHEN, CDR2 SYDVKM. The V end lost 9 bases, the J end lost 3 bases, and 17 bases lay between the germline ends.

V and J are TRBV4-1 and TRBJ2-2; D is possibly TRBD2 (5 bases). This CDR3 has 16 amino acids. Germline V gene sequence: CDR1 MGHRA, CDR2 YSYEKL. V gave up 0 bases and J gave up 0 bases, with 8 bases separating them. CDR3 loop: CASSQEKRPNTGELFF. CDR3 in DNA: TGCGCCAGCAGCCAAGAAAAGCGGCCGAACACCGGGGAGCTGTTTTTT.

J is TRBJ2-5 and V is TRBV2, with a weak D call TRBD2 (7 bases). The CDR3 has 14 residues. CDR1 is SNHLY, CDR2 FYNNEI, per germline. Trimming cost V 4 bases and J 2 bases, with 11 bases left between them. CDR3 nucleotide sequence: TGTGCCAGCAGTGTTGCGGGGGCACAAGAGACCCAGTACTTC. Encoded protein: CASSVAGAQETQYF.

The chain has TRBV6-2 or TRBV6-3 and TRBJ1-1; D not resolved. Germline V gives CDR1 MNHEY, CDR2 SVGEGT. This CDR3 comprises 13 residues. Trimming removed 1 base from V and 3 bases from J, with 6 bases in between. The CDR3 protein is CASSYFGDTEAFF. The DNA for the CDR3 is TGTGCCAGCAGTTACTTCGGGGACACTGAAGCTTTCTTT.

This clone was detected only once. This chain connects TRBV6-5 to TRBJ1-1; 9 bases match TRBD1. This CDR3 contains 13 residues. Germline CDR1 reads MNHEY; CDR2 reads SVGAGI. With V trimmed by 7 bases and J by 8 bases, 8 bases remained unmatched. CDR3 residues: CASTRDRASEAFF. The DNA for the CDR3 is TGTGCCAGCACCAGGGACAGGGCCTCCGAAGCTTTCTTT.

This clone was seen more than once but under ten times. V gene TRBV15 combines with J gene TRBJ2-7, with a tentative D call TRBD1 (7 bases). Germline V gives CDR1 LNHNV, CDR2 YYDKDF (reference sequence). The V gene lost 1 base and the J gene lost 1 base, with 20 bases spanning the gap. The CDR3 spans 18 residues. CDR3 amino acids: CATSRGLIGQGGSYEQYF. CDR3 nucleotides: TGTGCCACCAGCAGAGGCCTAATAGGGCAGGGGGGTTCCTACGAGCAGTACTTC.

CDR3 DNA: TGTGCCAGCAGAACCTTCGGGACAGGGGGTCACTATGGCTACACCTTC. This gives the protein CASRTFGTGGHYGYTF. J is TRBJ1-2 and V is TRBV2; 11 nucleotides line up with TRBD1. CDR3 length equals 16 residues. Germline V gene lookup returns CDR1 SNHLY and CDR2 FYNNEI. The V segment lost 6 bases and the J segment 3 bases; nucleotides outside the gene matches: 9.

The CDR3 nucleotides are TGCAGTGCTAGTTTTTGGGCGGGAGGGCCCAATGAGCAGTTCTTC. As protein: CSASFWAGGPNEQFF. The rearrangement uses TRBV20-1 and TRBJ2-1, with TRBD2 matching 9 bases. Germline values: CDR1 DFQATT, CDR2 SNEGSKA (reference sequence). CDR3 size: 15 residues. Germline trimming cut 3 bases from V and 6 bases from J; bases unmatched to any gene: 9.

This chain uses TRBV5-5 with TRBJ1-1; D remains ambiguous. The CDR3 loop spans 13 amino acids. The V gene's germline CDR1 is SGHKS and CDR2 YYEKEE (reference sequence). V was cut by 0 bases and J by 7 bases, with 10 bases left in between. CDR3 sequence reads: CASSLAPSIEAFF. In nucleotides, the CDR3 is TGTGCCAGCAGCTTGGCCCCATCCATTGAAGCTTTCTTT.

On this clone: Other DNA sequences in the same sample also yield this CDR3. The rearrangement joins TRBV27 to TRBJ1-1; perhaps TRBD1 as D (5 bases). Germline values: CDR1 MNHEY, CDR2 SMNVEV (reference sequence). The ends were cut back, 3 bases at V and 4 bases at J, with 9 bases in the middle. The CDR3 runs to 13 residues. DNA of the CDR3: TGTGCCAGCAGTTTTGGTAGGGGCACTGAAGCTTTCTTT. Translating it yields CASSFGRGTEAFF.

This clone was seen a single time. V and J are TRBV6-2 or TRBV6-3 and TRBJ2-3; D gene ambiguous. The CDR3 length is 16 residues. Deletions cut 0 bases from V and 0 bases from J, with 10 bases between. Germline V lookup: CDR1 MNHEY, CDR2 SVGEGT. This chain's CDR3 is CASSYSILESTDTQYF. The CDR3 region has the DNA TGTGCCAGCAGTTACTCGATTTTGGAGAGCACAGATACGCAGTATTTT.

The chain uses TRBV11-2 and TRBJ1-1, with no clear D. CDR1 and CDR2 (germline): SGHAT, FQNNGV. Trimming took off 2 bases at V and 4 bases at J, with 5 bases between the two ends. The CDR3 spans 12 residues. CDR3 sequence: CASSLMSTEAFF. CDR3 in DNA: TGTGCCAGCAGCTTAATGAGCACTGAAGCTTTCTTT. The full variable domain, in which reference TRBV11-2 and TRBJ1-1 provide the parts outside the CDR3, is EAGVAQSPRYKIIEKRQSVAFWCNPISGHATLYWYQQILGQGPKLLIQFQNNGVVDDSQLPKDRFSAERLKGVDSTLKIQPAKLEDSAVYLCASSLMSTEAFFGQGTRLTVV.

The rearrangement joins TRBV10-3 to TRBJ1-2; the D gene is possibly TRBD1 (5 bases). The CDR3 is made up of 16 amino acids. The germline CDR1 and CDR2 sequences are ENHRY and SYGVKD. V was pared by 0 bases and J by 4 bases, with 15 bases between. This CDR3 is CAISESRTAGPYGYTF. CDR3 DNA: TGTGCCATCAGTGAGTCGAGAACGGCAGGGCCCTATGGCTACACCTTC.

The chain joins TRBV4-1 to TRBJ2-1; 9 bases are shared with TRBD2. This CDR3 is built from 15 residues. Germline assignment: CDR1 MGHRA and CDR2 YSYEKL. V shed 2 bases and J 10 bases; nucleotides not matched to a gene: 9. The CDR3 DNA sequence: TGCGCCAGCAGCCAAATGACTAGCGGAATACGGGAGCAGTTCTTC. Protein product: CASSQMTSGIREQFF.

The V call is TRBV2, the J call TRBJ1-1; D is uncertain. The CDR3 has 12 amino acids. In germline, CDR1 is SNHLY, CDR2 FYNNEI. V lost 4 bases and J 7 bases, leaving 10 bases between the germline ends. The CDR3 bases are TGTGCCAGCAGTGGAGACAATTATGAAGCTTTCTTT. Protein: CASSGDNYEAFF.

This chain connects TRBV6-5 to TRBJ1-1, with 7 nucleotides matching TRBD1. The germline CDR1 and CDR2 sequences are MNHEY and SVGAGI. V gave up 4 bases and J gave up 11 bases; unmatched junction bases: 10. The CDR3 has 13 amino acids. The CDR3 DNA sequence: TGTGCCAGCAGTTCGCGCCAGGGGGTGTTGGCTTTCTTT. Encoded protein: CASSSRQGVLAFF.

The chain carries TRBV10-1 and TRBJ2-5; possible D gene TRBD1, 6 bases. The CDR3 is 15 residues long. Germline CDR1 is WNHNN and CDR2 is SYGVQD (reference sequence). V was shortened by 2 bases and J by 2 bases, with 12 bases between the two germline ends. The CDR3 region has the DNA TGCGCCAGCAGTGAGGGGACAACACCACAAGAGACCCAGTACTTC. Translated: CASSEGTTPQETQYF.

V usage is TRBV7-8 and J usage is TRBJ1-2; no reliable D call. V was clipped by 5 bases and J by 2 bases, with 15 bases between them. The CDR3 consists of 15 residues. Germline values: CDR1 SGHVS, CDR2 FQNEAQ. The CDR3 bases are TGTGCCAGCAGCCCTTTAGGAGTCCCCAACTATGGCTACACCTTC. This encodes CASSPLGVPNYGYTF.

CDR3 in DNA: TGTGCCAGCAGCCCCGGGACAGGAGGCTACGAGCAGTACTTC. This codes for CASSPGTGGYEQYF. The chain joins TRBV3-1 (or the pseudogene TRBV3-2) to TRBJ2-7, with 8 bases aligning to TRBD1. Trimming took 4 bases from V and 3 from J; bases not matched to a gene: 5. This CDR3 region has 14 residues. Germline V gives CDR1 LGHDT, CDR2 YNNKEL (reference sequence).